These 17 T cell receptor beta chains came from one sample sequenced in a study of blood T cell repertoires in COVID-19. The data were produced by immunoSEQ multiplex PCR, yet TCRdb's version contains in-frame clones alone and is incomplete. Seen here are approximately 200,000 clones, around 84% observed once, and the top ten hold 3.2%. Sequenced sample: PBMCs or T cells enriched from blood (not recorded which). These TCRs come from a woman between 25 and 40 years old who had recovered from COVID-19.

The chain combines TRBV10-2 with TRBJ1-2; a weak D match, TRBD1 (6 bases). Germline values: CDR1 WSHSY, CDR2 SAAADI. The ends were cut back, 0 bases at V and 7 bases at J, with 18 bases in the middle. The CDR3 is 16 residues long. The CDR3 nucleotides read TGCGCCAGCAGTGAGTCGGGTCGGGGGGGGCGCGGTGGCTACACCTTC. Amino acids: CASSESGRGGRGGYTF.

The chain joins TRBV18 to TRBJ1-2; D remains ambiguous. The CDR3 length is 12 residues. Trimming removed 3 bases at V and 10 bases at J, with 12 bases between. Germline V gives CDR1 KGHSH, CDR2 LQKENI. The CDR3 nucleotides read TGTGCCAGCTCACCCCTTGGCGGTGTCTACACCTTC. As protein: CASSPLGGVYTF.

The genes are TRBV29-1 and TRBJ2-5, with D possibly matching TRBD1 (5 bases). Trimming took 4 bases from V and 5 from J, leaving 11 bases between them. Germline-derived CDR1 and CDR2 are SQVTM and ANQGSEA. This CDR3 comprises 12 residues. The CDR3 is CSVGGTAETQYF. The DNA for the CDR3 is TGCAGCGTTGGGGGCACCGCCGAGACCCAGTACTTC.

The chain uses TRBV5-1 and TRBJ2-7, with D perhaps matching TRBD2 (5 bases). The CDR3 is 13 residues long. The germline V and J ends were trimmed by 6 bases and 5 bases, with 15 bases remaining between them. CDR1 and CDR2 from the germline V gene are SGHRS and YFSETQ. The CDR3 DNA sequence: TGCGCCAGCAAACGCCAAGAGGGCGACGAGCAGTACTTC. This encodes CASKRQEGDEQYF.

This clone was picked up many times. The CDR3 bases are TGTGCCAGTAGTAGAGCAGGGACTGGAAACACCATATATTTT. The encoded protein is CASSRAGTGNTIYF. This chain uses TRBV19 with TRBJ1-3; TRBD1 might be the D (5 bases). CDR3 length: 14 amino acids. Germline CDR1 reads LNHDA; CDR2 reads SQIVND (reference sequence). Deletions cut 4 bases from V and 2 bases from J, with 9 bases between.

The CDR3 nucleotides read TGTGCCTGGAAGGGACAGGGGTATTACAATGAGCAGTTCTTC. This gives the protein CAWKGQGYYNEQFF. The V call is TRBV30, the J call TRBJ2-1; the match to TRBD1 covers 10 bases. The germline CDR1 and CDR2 sequences are GTSNPN and SVGIG (reference sequence). This CDR3 spans 14 amino acids. The J segment lost 4 bases and the V segment lost 4 bases, leaving 4 bases of the junction unmatched.

In nucleotides, the CDR3 is TGTGCCAGCAGTTTAACCAGGGCGGGAAGCAATCAGCCCCAGCATTTT. This gives the protein CASSLTRAGSNQPQHF. The gene calls are TRBV28 and TRBJ1-5, with D possibly TRBD1 on 5 matching bases. The V gene lost 2 bases and the J gene lost 1 base, with 12 bases spanning the gap. The CDR3 extends over 16 amino acids. From germline, CDR1 is MDHEN and CDR2 SYDVKM. The complete variable domain, with remaining parts taken from reference TRBV28 and TRBJ1-5, reads DVKVTQSSRYLVKRTGEKVFLECVQDMDHENMFWYRQDPGLGLRLIYFSYDVKMKEKGDIPEGYSVSREKKERFSLILESASTNQTSMYLCASSLTRAGSNQPQHFGDGTRLSIL.

The chain links TRBV12-2 to TRBJ2-7; TRBD2 is taken as the D call from the table, unchecked against the DNA. TRBV12-2 is a known pseudogene. This CDR3 contains 17 residues. The CDR3 is CASRLAWEGDYPYEQYV. The CDR3 DNA reads TGTGCAAGTCGCTTAGCCTGGGAAGGGGACTATCCCTACGAGCAGTACGTC.

V gene TRBV1 combines with J gene TRBJ1-1; TRBD1, the table's D call, was not compared with the DNA. TRBV1 is marked as a pseudogene. There are 16 residues in the CDR3. CDR3 region: CTSSQVPTDMNTEAFF. The DNA of the CDR3 is TGCACCAGCAGCCAAGTCCCGACAGACATGAACACTGAAGCTTTCTTT.

The table lists this clone with a count of one. V and J are TRBV29-1 and TRBJ2-6; D is undetermined. The CDR3 is 14 residues long. Germline V gene sequence: CDR1 SQVTM, CDR2 ANQGSEA. The ends were cut back, 7 bases at V and 0 bases at J, with 10 bases in the middle. The CDR3 spells CSARLVSGANVLTF. The CDR3 coding sequence is TGCAGCGCTCGACTTGTCTCTGGGGCCAACGTCCTGACTTTC.

The chain employs TRBV4-1 and TRBJ2-3; D is perhaps TRBD2 (7 bases). The germline V gene encodes CDR1 MGHRA and CDR2 YSYEKL. Between the trimmed V and J ends, which lost 5 bases and 5 bases, there was a span of 20 bases. This CDR3 contains 16 residues. CDR3 amino acids: CASSLKARGAVDTQYF. For the CDR3, the DNA is TGCGCCAGCAGCTTAAAGGCCCGGGGGGCGGTAGATACGCAGTATTTT.

The chain has TRBV6-5 and TRBJ1-1; 9 bases map to TRBD1. Germline trimming cut 6 bases from V and 5 bases from J; bases unmatched to any gene: 7. In germline, CDR1 is MNHEY, CDR2 SVGAGI. CDR3 length equals 14 residues. CDR3 sequence (DNA): TGTGCCAGCAGCAGGACAGGGGCGGGGACTGAAGCTTTCTTT. Its protein is CASSRTGAGTEAFF.

This chain connects TRBV7-9 to TRBJ2-1, with a possible D match to TRBD1 (6 bases). The CDR3 covers 15 residues. From germline, CDR1 is SEHNR and CDR2 FQNEAQ (reference sequence). V lost 5 bases and J 7 bases, leaving 18 bases between the germline ends. The CDR3 reads CASSPIDRWSNEQFF. CDR3 nucleotide sequence: TGTGCCAGCAGCCCGATTGACAGGTGGAGTAATGAGCAGTTCTTC.

This chain joins TRBV14 and TRBJ1-3; D might be TRBD1 (6 bases). Germline values: CDR1 SGHDN, CDR2 FVKESK. V was shortened by 4 bases and J by 1 base, with 14 bases between the two germline ends. The CDR3 consists of 16 residues. The CDR3 protein is CASSRTQGWSGNTIYF. The CDR3 nucleotides are TGTGCCAGCAGCCGAACACAGGGATGGTCTGGAAACACCATATATTTT.

The chain recombines TRBV7-3 with TRBJ2-5; unclear D gene. The CDR3 has 14 amino acids. The V gene's germline CDR1 is SGHTA and CDR2 FQGTGA. V was cut by 5 bases and J by 4 bases, with 14 bases left in between. For the CDR3, the DNA is TGTGCCAGCAGCCCTGGGCCCTCGAGAGAGACCCAGTACTTC. Encoded protein: CASSPGPSRETQYF.

This chain links TRBV7-9 with TRBJ1-4; tentatively, D is TRBD1 (6 bases). V lost 5 bases and J 7 bases, leaving 14 bases between the germline ends. The length of the CDR3 is 14 residues. Germline CDR1 and CDR2: SEHNR and FQNEAQ (reference sequence). As DNA, the CDR3 is TGTGCCAGCAGCAAAGGACAGTCATTTGAAAAACTGTTTTTT. Amino acids: CASSKGQSFEKLFF.

The V gene is TRBV7-6, the J gene TRBJ2-1; D might be TRBD2 (6 bases). V gave up 5 bases and J gave up 6 bases, with 20 bases separating them. CDR1 and CDR2 from the germline V gene are SGHVS and FNYEAQ. CDR3 length: 16 residues. The CDR3 reads CASSPQSGGASNEQFF. The DNA of the CDR3 is TGTGCCAGCAGCCCCCAGTCGGGCGGGGCGAGCAATGAGCAGTTCTTC.